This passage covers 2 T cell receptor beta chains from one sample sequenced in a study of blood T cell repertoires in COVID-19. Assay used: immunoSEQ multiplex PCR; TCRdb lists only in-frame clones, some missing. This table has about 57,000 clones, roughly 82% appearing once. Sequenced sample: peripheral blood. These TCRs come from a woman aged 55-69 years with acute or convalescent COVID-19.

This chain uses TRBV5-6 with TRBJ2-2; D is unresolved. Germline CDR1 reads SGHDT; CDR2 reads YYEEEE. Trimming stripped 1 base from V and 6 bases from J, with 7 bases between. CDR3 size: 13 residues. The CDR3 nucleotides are TGTGCCAGCAGCTTGTATATGTCCGGGGAGCTGTTTTTT. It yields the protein CASSLYMSGELFF.

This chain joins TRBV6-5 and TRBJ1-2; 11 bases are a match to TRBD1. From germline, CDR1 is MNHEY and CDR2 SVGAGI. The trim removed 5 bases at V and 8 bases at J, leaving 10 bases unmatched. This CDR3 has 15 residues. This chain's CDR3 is CASSPWTGGFEGYTF. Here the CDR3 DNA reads TGTGCCAGCAGTCCCTGGACAGGGGGCTTCGAGGGCTACACCTTC.